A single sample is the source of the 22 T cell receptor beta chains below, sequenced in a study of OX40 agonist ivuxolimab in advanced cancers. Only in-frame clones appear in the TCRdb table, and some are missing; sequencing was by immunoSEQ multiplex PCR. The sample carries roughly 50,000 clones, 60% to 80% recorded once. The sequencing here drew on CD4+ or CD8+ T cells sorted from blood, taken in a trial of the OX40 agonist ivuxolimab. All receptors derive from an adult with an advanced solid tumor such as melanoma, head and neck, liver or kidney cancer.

The CDR3 sequence: CAREAGGPGNEQFF. CDR3 sequence (DNA): TGTGCCAGGGAGGCGGGAGGGCCCGGCAATGAGCAGTTCTTC. The chain uses TRBV7-3 and TRBJ2-1; TRBD2 aligns across 9 bases. J was trimmed by 6 bases and V by 9 bases; bases with no gene match: 9. The germline V gene has CDR1 SGHTA and CDR2 FQGTGA. The CDR3 is 14 residues long.

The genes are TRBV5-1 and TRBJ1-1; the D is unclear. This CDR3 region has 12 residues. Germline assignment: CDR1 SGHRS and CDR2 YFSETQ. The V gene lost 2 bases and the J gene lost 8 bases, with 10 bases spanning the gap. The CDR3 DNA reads TGCGCCAGCAGCTTATTTACAGACGAAGCTTTCTTT. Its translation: CASSLFTDEAFF.

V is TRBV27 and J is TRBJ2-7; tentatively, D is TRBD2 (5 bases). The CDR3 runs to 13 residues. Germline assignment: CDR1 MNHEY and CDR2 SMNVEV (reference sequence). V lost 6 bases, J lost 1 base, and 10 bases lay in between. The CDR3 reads CASRMSGSYEQYF. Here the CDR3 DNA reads TGTGCCAGCAGGATGAGCGGATCCTACGAGCAGTACTTC.

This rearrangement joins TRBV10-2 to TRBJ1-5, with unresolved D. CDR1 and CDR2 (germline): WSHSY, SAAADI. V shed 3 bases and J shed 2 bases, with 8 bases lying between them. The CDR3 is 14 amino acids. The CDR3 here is CASSDRRGNQPQHF. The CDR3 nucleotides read TGCGCCAGCAGTGACAGAAGGGGCAATCAGCCCCAGCATTTT.

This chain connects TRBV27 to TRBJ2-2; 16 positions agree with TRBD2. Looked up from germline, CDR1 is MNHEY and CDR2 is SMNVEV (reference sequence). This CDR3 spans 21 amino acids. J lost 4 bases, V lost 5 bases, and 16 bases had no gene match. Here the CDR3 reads CASSDDGTSGRAALFTGELFF. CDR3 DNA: TGTGCCAGCAGTGATGACGGGACTAGCGGGAGGGCCGCGTTGTTCACCGGGGAGCTGTTTTTT.

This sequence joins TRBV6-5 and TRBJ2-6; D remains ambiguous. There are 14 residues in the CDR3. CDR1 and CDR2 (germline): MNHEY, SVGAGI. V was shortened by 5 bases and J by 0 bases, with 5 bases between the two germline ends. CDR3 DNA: TGTGCCAGCAGTCGCCTCTCTGGGGCCAACGTCCTGACTTTC. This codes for CASSRLSGANVLTF.

The DNA for the CDR3 is TGTGCCAGCAGCCTAGGGGGGCCTTACAATGAGCAGTTCTTC. Protein product: CASSLGGPYNEQFF. This rearrangement joins TRBV14 to TRBJ2-1; D assignment may be TRBD1 or TRBD2 (6 bases each). This CDR3 spans 14 amino acids. The V and J ends lost 4 bases and 4 bases respectively, with 11 bases between them. Germline V gene sequence: CDR1 SGHDN, CDR2 FVKESK.

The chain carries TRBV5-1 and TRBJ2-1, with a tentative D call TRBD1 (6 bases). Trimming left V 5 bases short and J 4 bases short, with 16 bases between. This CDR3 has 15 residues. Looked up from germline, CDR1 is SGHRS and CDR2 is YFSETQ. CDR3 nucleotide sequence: TGCGCCAGCAGTTTAACAGGGTTGGGGTACAATGAGCAGTTCTTC. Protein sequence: CASSLTGLGYNEQFF. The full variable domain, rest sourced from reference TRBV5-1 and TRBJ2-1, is KAGVTQTPRYLIKTRGQQVTLSCSPISGHRSVSWYQQTPGQGLQFLFEYFSETQRNKGNFPGRFSGRQFSNSRSEMNVSTLELGDSALYLCASSLTGLGYNEQFFGPGTRLTVL.

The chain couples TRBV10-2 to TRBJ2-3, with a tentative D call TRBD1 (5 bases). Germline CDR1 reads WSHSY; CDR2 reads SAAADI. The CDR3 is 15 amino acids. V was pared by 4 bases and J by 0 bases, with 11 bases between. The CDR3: CASSVGQGSTDTQYF. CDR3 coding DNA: TGCGCCAGCAGTGTTGGACAAGGGAGCACAGATACGCAGTATTTT.

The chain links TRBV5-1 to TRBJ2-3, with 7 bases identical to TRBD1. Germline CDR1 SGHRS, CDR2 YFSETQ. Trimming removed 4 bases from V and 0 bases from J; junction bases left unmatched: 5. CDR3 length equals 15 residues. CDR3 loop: CASSPGTVSTDTQYF. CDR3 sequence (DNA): TGCGCCAGCAGCCCTGGGACAGTCAGCACAGATACGCAGTATTTT. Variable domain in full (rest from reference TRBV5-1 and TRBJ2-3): KAGVTQTPRYLIKTRGQQVTLSCSPISGHRSVSWYQQTPGQGLQFLFEYFSETQRNKGNFPGRFSGRQFSNSRSEMNVSTLELGDSALYLCASSPGTVSTDTQYFGPGTRLTVL.

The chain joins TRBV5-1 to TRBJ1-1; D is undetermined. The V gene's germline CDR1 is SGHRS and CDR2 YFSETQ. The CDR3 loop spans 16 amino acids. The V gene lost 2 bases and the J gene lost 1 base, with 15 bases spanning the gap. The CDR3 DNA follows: TGCGCCAGCAGCTTTAGTTCGGGCGCAGGGAACACTGAAGCTTTCTTT. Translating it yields CASSFSSGAGNTEAFF.

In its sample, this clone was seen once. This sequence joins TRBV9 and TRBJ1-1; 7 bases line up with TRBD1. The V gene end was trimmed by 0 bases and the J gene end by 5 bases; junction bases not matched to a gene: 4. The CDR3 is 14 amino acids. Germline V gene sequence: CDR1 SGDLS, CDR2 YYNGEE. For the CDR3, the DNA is TGTGCCAGCAGCGTAGGGAGGGGGCGGACTGAAGCTTTCTTT. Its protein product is CASSVGRGRTEAFF.

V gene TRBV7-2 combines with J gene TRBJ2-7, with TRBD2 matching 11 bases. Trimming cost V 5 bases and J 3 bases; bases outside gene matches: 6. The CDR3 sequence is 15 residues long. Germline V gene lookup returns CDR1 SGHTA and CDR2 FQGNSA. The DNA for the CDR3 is TGTGCCAGCAGCGTACTAGCGGGAGAATTCTACGAGCAGTACTTC. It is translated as CASSVLAGEFYEQYF.

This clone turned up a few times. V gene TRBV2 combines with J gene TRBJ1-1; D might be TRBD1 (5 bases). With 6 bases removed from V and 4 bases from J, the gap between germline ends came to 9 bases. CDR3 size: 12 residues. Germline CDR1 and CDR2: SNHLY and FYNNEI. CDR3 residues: CASRGDLTEAFF. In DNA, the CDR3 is TGTGCCAGCAGGGGGGACCTCACTGAAGCTTTCTTT.

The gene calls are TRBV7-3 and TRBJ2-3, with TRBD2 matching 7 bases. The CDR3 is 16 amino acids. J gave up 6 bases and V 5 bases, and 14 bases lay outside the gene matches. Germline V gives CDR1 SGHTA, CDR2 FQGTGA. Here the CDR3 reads CASSPYGTIFSDTQYF. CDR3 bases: TGTGCCAGCAGCCCCTATGGGACTATCTTTTCGGATACGCAGTATTTT.

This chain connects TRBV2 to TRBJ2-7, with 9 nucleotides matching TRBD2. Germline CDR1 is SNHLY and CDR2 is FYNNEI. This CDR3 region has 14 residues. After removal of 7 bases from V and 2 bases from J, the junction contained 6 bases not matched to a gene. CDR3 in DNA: TGTGCCAGCAAAGAAGCGGGAGGTCCCTACGAGCAGTACTTC. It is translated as CASKEAGGPYEQYF.

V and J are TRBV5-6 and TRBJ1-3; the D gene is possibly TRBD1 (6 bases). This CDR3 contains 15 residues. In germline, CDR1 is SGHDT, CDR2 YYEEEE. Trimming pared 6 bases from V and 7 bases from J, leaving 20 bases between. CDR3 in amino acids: CASKRAGVLTNTIYF. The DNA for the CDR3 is TGTGCCAGCAAGAGGGCAGGGGTACTAACGAACACCATATATTTT.

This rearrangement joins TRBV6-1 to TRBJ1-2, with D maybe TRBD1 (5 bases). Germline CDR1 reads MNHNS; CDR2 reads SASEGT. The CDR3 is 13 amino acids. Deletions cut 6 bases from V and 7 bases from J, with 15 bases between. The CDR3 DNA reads TGTGCCAGCAGACCACCGACAGAAGCTGGCTACACCTTC. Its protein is CASRPPTEAGYTF.

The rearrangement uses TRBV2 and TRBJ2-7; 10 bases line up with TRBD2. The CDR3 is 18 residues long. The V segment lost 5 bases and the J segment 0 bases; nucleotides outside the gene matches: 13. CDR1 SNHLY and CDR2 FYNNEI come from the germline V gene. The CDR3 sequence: CASSSTFFSGRSSYEQYF. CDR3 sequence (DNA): TGTGCCAGCAGTAGCACCTTCTTTAGCGGGAGGTCCTCCTACGAGCAGTACTTC. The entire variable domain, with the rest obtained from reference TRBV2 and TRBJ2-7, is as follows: EPEVTQTPSHQVTQMGQEVILRCVPISNHLYFYWYRQILGQKVEFLVSFYNNEISEKSEIFDDQFSVERPDGSNFTLKIRSTKLEDSAMYFCASSSTFFSGRSSYEQYFGPGTRLTVT.

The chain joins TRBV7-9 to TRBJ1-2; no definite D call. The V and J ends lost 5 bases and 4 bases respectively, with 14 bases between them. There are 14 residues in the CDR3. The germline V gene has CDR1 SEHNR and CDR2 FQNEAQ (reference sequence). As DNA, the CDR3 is TGTGCCAGCAGCAGATCCGGGGAAGTCTATGGCTACACCTTC. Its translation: CASSRSGEVYGYTF.

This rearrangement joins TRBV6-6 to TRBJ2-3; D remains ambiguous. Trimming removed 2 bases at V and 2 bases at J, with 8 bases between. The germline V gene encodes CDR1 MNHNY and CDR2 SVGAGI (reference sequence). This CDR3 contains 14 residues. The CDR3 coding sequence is TGTGCCAGCAGTTACCCACAGCCCACAGATACGCAGTATTTT. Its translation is CASSYPQPTDTQYF.

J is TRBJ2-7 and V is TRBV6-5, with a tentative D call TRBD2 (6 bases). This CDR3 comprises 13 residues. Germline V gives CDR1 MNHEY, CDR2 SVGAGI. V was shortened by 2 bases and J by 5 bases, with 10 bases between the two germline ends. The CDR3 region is CASSYPGTHEQYF. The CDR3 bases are TGTGCCAGCAGTTACCCGGGGACTCACGAGCAGTACTTC.